Presented here are 20 T cell receptor beta chains from one specimen sequenced in a study of T cells in localized non-small cell lung cancer. Libraries were prepared by immunoSEQ multiplex PCR; TCRdb keeps only in-frame clonotypes and omits some of them. This sample has about 72,000 clones, with roughly 86% found just once. Here the sequenced sample was peripheral blood, taken before any cancer treatment. The receptors come from a female donor older than 55 with stage I lung adenocarcinoma.

The chain joins TRBV9 to TRBJ1-3; D call uncertain. This CDR3 is 13 amino acids long. Germline loops: CDR1 SGDLS, CDR2 YYNGEE. Trimming took 4 bases from V and 2 from J, leaving 7 bases between them. For the CDR3, the DNA is TGTGCCAGCAGCCCTGAACCTGGAAACACCATATATTTT. Its translation is CASSPEPGNTIYF.

The J gene is TRBJ1-2, the V gene TRBV29-1; TRBD1 might be the D (6 bases). CDR3 length: 21 residues. The germline V gene has CDR1 SQVTM and CDR2 ANQGSEA. The V and J ends lost 4 bases and 4 bases respectively, with 37 bases between them. CDR3 loop: CSVGAVFSTPTQGLGVYGYTF. The CDR3 DNA sequence: TGCAGCGTTGGGGCTGTTTTCTCAACCCCAACACAGGGATTAGGAGTCTATGGCTACACCTTC.

V usage is TRBV2 and J usage is TRBJ2-7; 8 bases line up with TRBD2. Trimming at V came to 4 bases and at J to 11 bases, leaving 4 bases not matched to a gene. Germline V lookup: CDR1 SNHLY, CDR2 FYNNEI. The CDR3 loop spans 11 amino acids. CDR3 sequence: CASSGEREKYF. In DNA, the CDR3 is TGTGCCAGCAGTGGGGAGCGGGAGAAGTACTTC.

The V gene is TRBV28, the J gene TRBJ2-7; 8 bases align to TRBD2. Germline V gene sequence: CDR1 MDHEN, CDR2 SYDVKM. Trimming cost V 5 bases and J 1 base; bases outside gene matches: 7. The CDR3 runs 15 residues. The CDR3 nucleotides read TGTGCCAGCAGTAAAGCGGGGGCCCCTTCCTACGAGCAGTACTTC. Amino acid sequence: CASSKAGAPSYEQYF.

The chain couples TRBV6-6 to TRBJ2-2; tentatively, D is TRBD1 or TRBD2 (6 bases each). The CDR3 sequence is 15 residues long. Trimming shortened V by 10 bases and J by 0 bases, and 15 bases separated the two germline ends. Germline lookup yields CDR1 MNHNY and CDR2 SVGAGI (reference sequence). CDR3 nucleotide sequence: TGTGCCATCCGTTTGGGGGGCGCGAACACCGGGGAGCTGTTTTTT. The encoded protein is CAIRLGGANTGELFF.

J is TRBJ2-1 and V is TRBV5-1, with a weak D call TRBD1 (6 bases). The germline CDR1 and CDR2 sequences are SGHRS and YFSETQ. CDR3 length: 15 amino acids. The germline V and J ends were trimmed by 4 bases and 6 bases, with 17 bases remaining between them. CDR3 region: CASSPRAGAGNEQFF. In nucleotides, the CDR3 is TGCGCCAGCAGCCCCCGTGCAGGGGCGGGCAATGAGCAGTTCTTC.

A single count supports this clone. The rearrangement links TRBV11-2 to TRBJ2-7; D gene uncertain. V was clipped by 0 bases and J by 1 base, with 1 base between them. The CDR3 runs 12 residues. Per the germline V gene, CDR1 is SGHAT and CDR2 is FQNNGV. CDR3 sequence reads: CASSLDSYEQYF. DNA for the CDR3: TGTGCCAGCAGCTTAGATTCCTACGAGCAGTACTTC. The whole variable domain, remainder taken from reference TRBV11-2 and TRBJ2-7, is EAGVAQSPRYKIIEKRQSVAFWCNPISGHATLYWYQQILGQGPKLLIQFQNNGVVDDSQLPKDRFSAERLKGVDSTLKIQPAKLEDSAVYLCASSLDSYEQYFGPGTRLTVT.

The chain carries TRBV7-3 and TRBJ2-5; D call uncertain. There are 14 residues in the CDR3. V gave up 1 base and J gave up 4 bases, with 10 bases separating them. Germline CDR1 SGHTA, CDR2 FQGTGA. The CDR3 nucleotides read TGTGCCAGCAGCTTAAATCCCACGGGAGAGACCCAGTACTTC. The encoded protein is CASSLNPTGETQYF.

This clone was picked up a small number of times. This chain uses TRBV5-6 with TRBJ1-1, with 7 bases that match TRBD1. Germline loops: CDR1 SGHDT, CDR2 YYEEEE. The CDR3 sequence is 15 residues long. The ends lost 5 bases at V and 3 bases at J; junction bases unmatched: 10. CDR3 nucleotides: TGTGCCAGCAGTCTCCTCGACAGGGAAGACACTGAAGCTTTCTTT. Its protein product is CASSLLDREDTEAFF.

The CDR3 bases are TGTGCCAGCAGCTTACGGGGAGGTGGAGGAAACACCATATATTTT. Amino acid sequence: CASSLRGGGGNTIYF. The J gene is TRBJ1-3, the V gene TRBV7-2; D gene unclear. Trimming cost V 2 bases and J 4 bases, with 12 bases left between them. The CDR3 spans 15 residues. Germline V gene lookup returns CDR1 SGHTA and CDR2 FQGNSA. Variable domain in full (rest from reference TRBV7-2 and TRBJ1-3): GAGVSQSPSNKVTEKGKDVELRCDPISGHTALYWYRQSLGQGLEFLIYFQGNSAPDKSGLPSDRFSAERTGGSVSTLTIQRTQQEDSAVYLCASSLRGGGGNTIYFGEGSWLTVV.

Written as DNA, the CDR3 is TGCAGCGCAGGGCCACTAGACTACAATGAGCAGTTCTTC. Translation gives CSAGPLDYNEQFF. The chain recombines TRBV29-1 with TRBJ2-1; TRBD1 or TRBD2 may be the D gene (5 bases each). CDR3 length: 13 amino acids. The germline CDR1 and CDR2 sequences are SQVTM and ANQGSEA. The germline V and J ends were trimmed by 7 bases and 3 bases, with 13 bases remaining between them.

The CDR3 coding sequence is TGCGCCAGCAGCTTTAGCGGCCGCACAGATACGCAGTATTTT. It specifies CASSFSGRTDTQYF. V is TRBV5-1 and J is TRBJ2-3; D might be TRBD2 (6 bases). CDR1 is SGHRS, CDR2 YFSETQ, per germline. This CDR3 spans 14 amino acids. V gave up 2 bases and J gave up 1 base, with 8 bases separating them.

V gene TRBV19 combines with J gene TRBJ2-7, with a weak D call TRBD2 (6 bases). Per germline, CDR1 LNHDA and CDR2 SQIVND (reference sequence). With 1 base removed from V and 3 bases from J, the gap between germline ends came to 16 bases. The CDR3 loop spans 16 amino acids. CDR3 sequence: CASSIGAGSAHYEQYF. In DNA, the CDR3 is TGTGCCAGTAGTATAGGGGCCGGGAGCGCCCACTACGAGCAGTACTTC.

This sequence joins TRBV2 and TRBJ2-6; unclear D gene. Germline V gene data show CDR1 as SNHLY and CDR2 as FYNNEI. The germline V and J ends were trimmed by 7 bases and 11 bases, with 18 bases remaining between them. This CDR3 has 14 amino acids. The CDR3 region has the DNA TGTGCCAGCAAACTTCTTCAGTCTTTGGACGTCCTGACTTTC. Protein sequence: CASKLLQSLDVLTF.

The V and J genes are TRBV5-6 and TRBJ2-3, with 8 nucleotides matching TRBD1. Per the germline V gene, CDR1 is SGHDT and CDR2 is YYEEEE. V gave up 1 base and J gave up 0 bases; unmatched junction bases: 4. The CDR3 has 16 amino acids. Here the CDR3 reads CASSLPTGASTDTQYF. The CDR3 DNA reads as TGTGCCAGCAGCTTGCCGACAGGGGCCAGCACAGATACGCAGTATTTT.

The V gene is TRBV7-9, the J gene TRBJ2-2; 7 bases agree with TRBD2. Per germline, CDR1 SEHNR and CDR2 FQNEAQ (reference sequence). V was clipped by 4 bases and J by 5 bases; unmatched bases: 7. There are 15 residues in the CDR3. The chain's CDR3 is CASSWGLSGTGELFF. The CDR3 region has the DNA TGTGCCAGCAGCTGGGGACTATCGGGTACCGGGGAGCTGTTTTTT.

This clone was found once. J is TRBJ1-4 and V is TRBV6-6; weak D call: TRBD1 (6 bases). Per germline, CDR1 MNHNY and CDR2 SVGAGI (reference sequence). V lost 6 bases and J lost 8, with 13 bases in between. This CDR3 has 13 residues. CDR3 region: CASSHRVGEKLFF. CDR3 DNA: TGTGCCAGCAGCCACAGGGTAGGCGAAAAACTGTTTTTT.

The rearrangement joins TRBV11-2 to TRBJ2-3; the match to TRBD2 covers 7 bases. CDR1 and CDR2 from the germline V gene are SGHAT and FQNNGV. V lost 6 bases to trimming and J lost 2 bases; unmatched junction nucleotides: 8. The CDR3 has 15 residues. The DNA of the CDR3 is TGTGCCAGCAGTGTCGTAGCGGGCTTCACAGATACGCAGTATTTT. Translating it yields CASSVVAGFTDTQYF.

J is TRBJ1-5 and V is TRBV2, with D uncertain. Germline CDR1 and CDR2: SNHLY and FYNNEI. This CDR3 contains 15 residues. Trimming removed 6 bases from V and 2 bases from J, with 14 bases in between. CDR3 bases: TGTGCCAGCAGGCAACAGCAAACGGGCAATCAGCCCCAGCATTTT. The encoded protein is CASRQQQTGNQPQHF. Based on the CDR3 plus reference TRBV2 and TRBJ1-5, the full variable domain is EPEVTQTPSHQVTQMGQEVILRCVPISNHLYFYWYRQILGQKVEFLVSFYNNEISEKSEIFDDQFSVERPDGSNFTLKIRSTKLEDSAMYFCASRQQQTGNQPQHFGDGTRLSIL.

This chain connects TRBV29-1 to TRBJ2-3, with 7 nucleotides matching TRBD2. J gave up 3 bases and V 7 bases, and 7 bases lay outside the gene matches. This CDR3 is 13 amino acids long. Germline CDR1 SQVTM, CDR2 ANQGSEA. CDR3 residues: CSAGRGRTDTQYF. The DNA of the CDR3 is TGCAGCGCAGGGAGGGGTCGAACAGATACGCAGTATTTT.